The clone carrying this T cell receptor (beta chain) was recorded many times. Antigen: not known. What was amplified from RNA transcripts were TCR beta CDR3 regions. The study used the HTBI primer set for a first-round RT-PCR of the TCR CDR3. TCRdb ran MiXCR on the multiplex PCR reads and lists one entry per CDR3 protein. There are some 620,000 distinct CDR3 sequences in the sample; about 16% occur only once, and less than 4.5% lies in the top ten. This record belongs to a study of T cells in Graves' hyperthyroidism and ophthalmopathy. Broader study findings: Ophthalmopathy stood apart from stable hyperthyroidism in a 13 V-J model. In blood, most of the thyroid clonotypes expanded above 0.001 were also present.

The CDR3 covers 13 residues. Germline-derived CDR1 and CDR2 are SGHAT and FQNNGV. The V end was cut by 4 bases, the J end by 5 bases, with 12 bases between. Each diagnosis was grounded in clinical symptoms, serum thyroxine and TRAb, thyroid ultrasound, and orbital computed tomography. The receptor's source is a woman in her twenties or thirties with Graves' hyperthyroidism. Sequenced sample: blood. V is TRBV11-2 and J is TRBJ2-7; no definite D call. CDR3 sequence reads: CASSSKWRHEQYF. CDR3 bases: TGTGCCAGCAGCTCCAAGTGGAGACACGAGCAGTACTTC.